These 24 T cell receptor beta chains were sequenced from one sample in a study of graft-versus-host responses after intestinal transplantation. Graft tissue was processed to release intraepithelial and lamina propria lymphocytes. TCRdb keeps only in-frame clones here, not all; method: immunoSEQ multiplex PCR. The table shows approximately 9,600 clones, with around 79% occurring only once. The sequencing used ileum tissue, collected less than 480 days after intestinal transplantation. The source of these receptors is a human patient who received an intestinal transplant, so some T cells may come from the graft donor.

The CDR3 reads CASTRLGTDTQYF. CDR3 nucleotides: TGTGCCAGCACTCGCCTGGGCACAGATACGCAGTATTTT. The chain is built from TRBV27 and TRBJ2-3; D ambiguous. Trimming pared 7 bases from V and 1 base from J, leaving 9 bases between. The CDR3 has 13 residues. CDR1 and CDR2 (germline): MNHEY, SMNVEV (reference sequence).

The chain links TRBV19 to TRBJ1-5, with 7 nucleotides matching TRBD1. The V segment lost 11 bases and the J segment 1 base; nucleotides outside the gene matches: 8. The germline gives CDR1 LNHDA, CDR2 SQIVND (reference sequence). This CDR3 spans 14 amino acids. In DNA form, the CDR3 reads TGTGCCTCGGGAGGGGGCATGAGCAATCAGCCCCAGCATTTT. It codes for CASGGGMSNQPQHF.

The chain joins TRBV5-4 to TRBJ2-7; TRBD2 might be the D (6 bases). Trimming shortened V by 0 bases and J by 0 bases, and 10 bases separated the two germline ends. This CDR3 spans 15 amino acids. CDR1 is SGHNT and CDR2 is YYREEE in the germline V gene (reference sequence). The CDR3 bases are TGTGCCAGCAGCTTGGGGGGGGTGTCCTCCTACGAGCAGTACTTC. This translates into CASSLGGVSSYEQYF.

J is TRBJ2-3 and V is TRBV7-9, with TRBD1 identical over 8 bases. Germline CDR1 SEHNR, CDR2 FQNEAQ (reference sequence). V shed 7 bases and J 2 bases; nucleotides not matched to a gene: 5. The CDR3 covers 14 residues. As DNA, the CDR3 is TGTGCCAGCAAGGACAGGGCTTACACAGATACGCAGTATTTT. It specifies CASKDRAYTDTQYF.

J is TRBJ1-2 and V is TRBV29-1; 11 nucleotides line up with TRBD1. Germline V gene data show CDR1 as SQVTM and CDR2 as ANQGSEA. The CDR3 runs to 13 residues. J gave up 4 bases and V 6 bases, and 4 bases lay outside the gene matches. The CDR3 protein is CSVGDRGAYGYTF. The CDR3 nucleotides are TGCAGCGTGGGGGACAGGGGGGCCTATGGCTACACCTTC.

In its sample, this clone was seen once. V and J are TRBV7-2 and TRBJ2-5, with TRBD1 matching over 9 bases. The J call may not be correct, given that the DNA end is closer to TRBJ2-7. Germline values: CDR1 SGHTA, CDR2 FQGNSA. The CDR3 has 14 residues. The CDR3 loop reads CASSQAGTGYEQYF. DNA for the CDR3: TGTGCCAGCAGCCAAGCCGGGACAGGGTACGAGCAGTACTTC.

The chain has TRBV5-1 and TRBJ2-3; D not resolved. Trimming pared 0 bases from V and 2 bases from J, leaving 4 bases between. The CDR3 is made up of 13 amino acids. Germline V gene data show CDR1 as SGHRS and CDR2 as YFSETQ. The CDR3 sequence: CASSLAPTDTQYF. DNA for the CDR3: TGCGCCAGCAGCTTGGCCCCCACAGATACGCAGTATTTT.

The chain links TRBV7-8 to TRBJ1-2, with D unresolved. The CDR3 covers 16 residues. Trimming took 1 base from V and 1 from J, leaving 13 bases between them. CDR1 is SGHVS and CDR2 is FQNEAQ in the germline V gene. CDR3: CASSLGVSTINYGYTF. The CDR3 DNA follows: TGTGCCAGCAGCTTAGGGGTTTCCACGATTAACTATGGCTACACCTTC.

The V gene is TRBV9, the J gene TRBJ2-3, with 10 bases fitting TRBD2. J was trimmed by 4 bases and V by 1 base; bases with no gene match: 6. Germline V gene data show CDR1 as SGDLS and CDR2 as YYNGEE. This CDR3 has 16 residues. The CDR3 is CASSVLERGGADTQYF. CDR3 DNA sequence: TGTGCCAGCAGCGTATTGGAGCGGGGGGGCGCAGATACGCAGTATTTT.

The chain employs TRBV6-5 and TRBJ1-1; D unresolved. Germline CDR1 MNHEY, CDR2 SVGAGI. Trimming cost V 5 bases and J 3 bases, with 10 bases left between them. The CDR3 has 13 amino acids. CDR3 nucleotide sequence: TGTGCCAGCAGTAGGAACACTCACACTGAAGCTTTCTTT. Translated: CASSRNTHTEAFF.

The chain is built from TRBV6-1 and TRBJ1-2; unclear D gene. The V end lost 3 bases, the J end lost 3 bases, and 5 bases lay between the germline ends. The CDR3 runs to 12 residues. CDR1 and CDR2 (germline): MNHNS, SASEGT. The CDR3 is CASSDQYYGYTF. CDR3 coding DNA: TGTGCCAGCAGTGACCAGTACTATGGCTACACCTTC.

CDR3 DNA: TGCGCCAGCAGCCTTGGACAGGGGGCAAATACTGAAGCTTTCTTT. This encodes CASSLGQGANTEAFF. This chain joins TRBV4-1 and TRBJ1-1; 11 bases line up with TRBD1. Per germline, CDR1 MGHRA and CDR2 YSYEKL. The V segment lost 4 bases and the J segment 5 bases; nucleotides outside the gene matches: 6. The CDR3 has 15 residues.

In regard to this clone: In the same sample, other DNA sequences code for this CDR3. J is TRBJ1-5 and V is TRBV9, with D tentatively TRBD1 (5 bases). Trimming shortened V by 0 bases and J by 3 bases, and 10 bases separated the two germline ends. This CDR3 contains 15 residues. Germline assignment: CDR1 SGDLS and CDR2 YYNGEE. CDR3 nucleotides: TGTGCCAGCAGCGTAGATGGAGGGGCCAATCAGCCCCAGCATTTT. As protein: CASSVDGGANQPQHF. Combining the CDR3 with reference TRBV9 and TRBJ1-5 gives the whole variable domain DSGVTQTPKHLITATGQRVTLRCSPRSGDLSVYWYQQSLDQGLQFLIQYYNGEERAKGNILERFSAQQFPDLHSELNLSSLELGDSALYFCASSVDGGANQPQHFGDGTRLSIL.

J is TRBJ1-6 and V is TRBV23-1; the match to TRBD1 covers 8 bases. TRBV23-1 is placed among ORFs of uncertain function. V trimming: 0 bases; J trimming: 7 bases; junction bases outside the gene matches: 14. This CDR3 comprises 19 residues. In nucleotides, the CDR3 is TGCGCCAGCAGTCAATCGAGAAACAGGGGGGGCGCGAAGAATTCACCCCTCCACTTT. Its protein product is CASSQSRNRGGAKNSPLHF.

This chain links TRBV2 with TRBJ2-3, with D perhaps matching TRBD1 (6 bases). Trimming took 6 bases from V and 3 from J, leaving 13 bases between them. The CDR3 runs to 14 residues. Germline V CDR1 and CDR2: SNHLY, FYNNEI. CDR3 DNA sequence: TGTGCCAGCAGCGCGGACAGACTAACAGATACGCAGTATTTT. This encodes CASSADRLTDTQYF.

The rearrangement links TRBV15 to TRBJ1-5, with D tentatively TRBD1 (6 bases). The CDR3 has 13 residues. Trimming took 3 bases from V and 6 from J, leaving 9 bases between them. Germline CDR1 and CDR2: LNHNV and YYDKDF (reference sequence). This CDR3 is CATSSNRVQPQHF. The CDR3 DNA reads as TGTGCCACCAGCAGCAACAGGGTTCAGCCCCAGCATTTT.

This chain connects TRBV27 to TRBJ1-1; 7 positions match TRBD1. V was pared by 10 bases and J by 0 bases, with 5 bases of the junction left unmatched. This CDR3 comprises 13 residues. Germline V gives CDR1 MNHEY, CDR2 SMNVEV (reference sequence). For the CDR3, the DNA is TGTGCCACTTCGGGACAGTTGAACACTGAAGCTTTCTTT. Amino acid sequence: CATSGQLNTEAFF.

The V call is TRBV7-9, the J call TRBJ2-7; no reliable D call. Germline V lookup: CDR1 SEHNR, CDR2 FQNEAQ (reference sequence). The CDR3 runs 16 residues. Trimming pared 5 bases from V and 0 bases from J, leaving 17 bases between. CDR3: CASSPQEAVSSYEQYF. Written as DNA, the CDR3 is TGTGCCAGCAGCCCCCAAGAGGCGGTGAGCTCCTACGAGCAGTACTTC.

CDR3 loop: CAFRGPSSNYGYTF. As DNA, the CDR3 is TGTGCCTTCAGGGGCCCTTCCTCTAACTATGGCTACACCTTC. This chain connects TRBV30 to TRBJ1-2; TRBD1 is a possible D gene (6 bases). The CDR3 covers 14 residues. Germline CDR1 GTSNPN, CDR2 SVGIG (reference sequence). V lost 7 bases and J 0 bases, leaving 15 bases between the germline ends. The full variable domain, completed using reference TRBV30 and TRBJ1-2, is SQTIHQWPATLVQPVGSPLSLECTVEGTSNPNLYWYRQAAGRGLQLLFYSVGIGQISSEVPQNLSASRPQDRQFILSSKKLLLSDSGFYLCAFRGPSSNYGYTFGSGTRLTVV.

This chain links TRBV10-2 with TRBJ2-3; 10 positions agree with TRBD1. The CDR3 spans 13 residues. The germline gives CDR1 WSHSY, CDR2 SAAADI. The ends lost 0 bases at V and 14 bases at J; junction bases unmatched: 5. The CDR3 sequence: CASSESEGTGVYF. The CDR3 DNA reads TGCGCCAGCAGTGAGTCTGAGGGGACAGGGGTGTATTTT.

The chain uses TRBV7-9 and TRBJ2-1; D ambiguous. This CDR3 is 14 amino acids long. Germline CDR1 is SEHNR and CDR2 is FQNEAQ (reference sequence). Between the trimmed V and J ends, which lost 7 bases and 4 bases, there was a span of 14 bases. CDR3 DNA sequence: TGTGCCAGCACCCCCGAGGCGACTTACAATGAGCAGTTCTTC. It specifies CASTPEATYNEQFF.

V is TRBV18 and J is TRBJ2-3; D tentatively reads TRBD1 or TRBD2 (5 bases each). The germline V and J ends were trimmed by 3 bases and 2 bases, with 9 bases remaining between them. This CDR3 has 14 amino acids. Germline lookup yields CDR1 KGHSH and CDR2 LQKENI. The CDR3 bases are TGTGCCAGCTCACCCGGGACCCACACAGATACGCAGTATTTT. Encoded protein: CASSPGTHTDTQYF.

This clone showed up just once. The chain links TRBV13 to TRBJ1-3; TRBD1 might be the D (5 bases). CDR3 length equals 17 residues. Germline V gene data show CDR1 as PRHDT and CDR2 as FYEKMQ (reference sequence). V was trimmed by 6 bases and J by 0 bases, leaving 18 bases between them. For the CDR3, the DNA is TGTGCCAGCAGATCTTCAGGGATCAAGAGCTCTGGAAACACCATATATTTT. Protein: CASRSSGIKSSGNTIYF. The variable domain in full, with the rest retrieved from reference TRBV13 and TRBJ1-3, is AAGVIQSPRHLIKEKRETATLKCYPIPRHDTVYWYQQGPGQDPQFLISFYEKMQSDKGSIPDRFSAQQFSDYHSELNMSSLELGDSALYFCASRSSGIKSSGNTIYFGEGSWLTVV.

The chain couples TRBV2 to TRBJ1-2; a possible D gene is TRBD1 (5 bases). Trimming removed 6 bases from V and 4 bases from J, with 18 bases in between. There are 15 residues in the CDR3. Germline CDR1 is SNHLY and CDR2 is FYNNEI. DNA of the CDR3: TGTGCCAGCAGGGGGACCGAGCCTGTGGGCTATGGCTACACCTTC. Amino acids: CASRGTEPVGYGYTF.